The T cell receptor beta chain described here comes from a study of T cell responses to AZD1222 COVID-19 vaccine. General study results and limits: Nearly half of unique spike-specific TCRs reportedly avoided B.1.351 and B.1.1.7 mutated regions. Sampling captured repertoires only after the peak T cell response.

Regarding this clone: Its specificity is not known.

The method was immunoSEQ multiplex PCR; TCRdb's version includes in-frame clones alone and lacks a portion of them. The table lists about 150,000 clones, more than 75% of them singletons, with just over 9% in the top ten. Trimming removed 7 bases at V and 0 bases at J, with 8 bases between. The CDR3 length is 12 residues. CDR1 is SGHRS and CDR2 is YFSETQ in the germline V gene. The chain uses TRBV5-1 and TRBJ2-7; unclear D gene. Sequences were derived from peripheral blood, sampled 28 days after the second AZD1222 dose. This receptor was obtained from an adult who received the AZD1222 COVID-19 vaccine. DNA of the CDR3: TGCGCCAGCCAACTTAACTCCTACGAGCAGTACTTC. As protein: CASQLNSYEQYF.